This T cell receptor beta chain was recovered during a study of PD-L1 blockade in urothelial cancer. For the study at large: Patients began atezolizumab, 1,200 mg intravenously every 3 weeks, in the mid-2010s. Patients had been given 0 to 3 earlier chemotherapy regimens. Blood yielded a median of 141,255 T cells per sample.

Assay used: immunoSEQ multiplex PCR; TCRdb lists only in-frame clones, some missing. In the table there are about 91,000 clones, 90% of which are singletons. The diagnosis in patients was locally advanced or metastatic urothelial carcinoma. CDR3 length: 16 residues. The germline V gene has CDR1 SEHNR and CDR2 FQNEAQ (reference sequence). Trimming took 0 bases from V and 3 from J; bases not matched to a gene: 6. This TCR came from a man between 60 and 70 years old with urothelial cancer. The chain employs TRBV7-9 and TRBJ2-7; 9 nucleotides line up with TRBD1. The sequencing used PBMCs, collected around atezolizumab (anti-PD-L1) treatment. The CDR3 DNA reads TGTGCCAGCAGCTTAGCGGGACAGGGAGTCTACTACGAGCAGTACTTC. Translating gives CASSLAGQGVYYEQYF.